The present T cell receptor beta chain was sequenced within a study of T cells in Graves' hyperthyroidism and ophthalmopathy. The CDR3 sequence is 12 residues long. V was trimmed by 6 bases and J by 5 bases, leaving 10 bases between them. In germline, CDR1 is SNHLY, CDR2 FYNNEI. RNA transcripts served as the template for amplifying TCR beta CDR3 regions. A set of HTBI primers served as the primers for a first-round RT-PCR of the TCR CDR3. Each CDR3 protein gets one entry after TCRdb re-called the multiplex PCR reads with MiXCR. The sample consists of approximately 510,000 distinct CDR3 sequences, 20% of them appearing once. This clonotype was detected many times.

Specimen: blood. The TCR comes from a man between 18 and 29 years old with Graves' hyperthyroidism. The chain combines TRBV2 with TRBJ1-1; D may be TRBD1 (5 bases). The CDR3 loop reads CASRGEITEAFF. The CDR3 DNA reads TGTGCCAGCAGGGGGGAAATTACTGAAGCTTTCTTT.